The source of this T cell receptor (beta chain) is a study of blood T cell repertoires in COVID-19. Study context: Some COVID-19 samples were acute and others convalescent; all came from the United States, Italy and Spain. T cells, B-cell-depleted T cells, or PBMCs provided the cDNA or gDNA that served as material.

Study processing details: Amplifying reference gene primers gave estimates of nucleated cell counts. Repertoires were generated with immunoSEQ multiplex PCR, while TCRdb's copy carries only in-frame clones and drops some. D and trimming were read from the DNA, whereas the V and J calls and clone size are those reported in that table. The table records 100,000 to 150,000 clones, about 85% of them present only once. The CDR3 totals 14 residues. With 6 bases removed from V and 7 bases from J, the gap between germline ends came to 16 bases. Germline V gene sequence: CDR1 MNHEY, CDR2 SVGAGI. The receptor was isolated from a man older than 75 with active or convalescent COVID-19. Sample: peripheral blood. This chain connects TRBV6-5 to TRBJ1-5, with a tentative D call TRBD1 (6 bases). The CDR3: CASSPQGTEQPQHF. CDR3 bases: TGTGCCAGCAGCCCACAGGGTACGGAACAGCCCCAGCATTTT.